This T cell receptor (beta chain) was sequenced during a study of shared T cell receptors in the human thymus (dated by TCRdb to the early 2020s). Turning to the overall study: The study examined how self-reactive, shared T-cell receptor alpha chains are generated in the human thymus.

Points on this clone: No antigen is known for it. No base qualities exist here, and no much larger clone lies one base off it.

From a lookup of the germline V gene, CDR1 and CDR2 are SGHDN and FVKESK. V and J are trimmed by 4 bases and 9 bases, and the gene matches miss 10 bases of the junction. The CDR3 sequence holds 15 residues, the cysteine and phenylalanine included. The kept DNA is CDR3 alone, 45 bases in frame from the first base. Libraries were made using the immunoSEQ multiplex PCR assay. TCRdb took over this immuneACCESS table, retaining in-frame rearrangements with V and J assigned. Such tables are incomplete; in checked studies, under half of the missing clones stem from an unresolved V gene, and the remainder is unexplained. The sample has hundreds of thousands of clones on record, roughly 90% of them singletons. The ten largest clones take up 0.01% of the sample. The same sample was also used in a study of human thymus T cells. The second study's authors report: Donors were immunologically healthy infants undergoing open corrective cardiac surgery for congenital heart defects in Finland. Thymus tissue was collected as surgical resects that were removed during corrective cardiac surgery. Usage of V and J gene segments appeared to be biased in both the thymic and the peripheral blood repertoires. The related research reported highly overlapping thymic TCR repertoires among unrelated individuals. The study characterized TCR alpha and beta repertoires from about 8 infant thymus samples and four related peripheral blood samples. The infant donors were about 6 to 250 days old, and the cohort included six or seven males and two females. Thymocytes were mechanically released from the tissue and were stored as pellets of about 10-30 million cells at -70 degrees C. Genomic DNA was extracted from frozen cell pellets with a QIAsymphony instrument. TCRB and TCRAD loci were amplified from a standardized quantity of quality-controlled genomic DNA using the immunoSEQ multiplex PCR assay. The amplicons covered the V(D)J region and were long enough to include the CDR3 and to identify the V and J genes. Amplicon sequencing was performed on an Illumina platform through the commercial immunoSEQ service. Primer bias and sequencing errors were corrected as previously described, and TCRAD and TCRB definitions were based on the IMGT database. immunoSEQ Analyzer 3.0 and VDJTools were used for repertoire analysis, which covered basic statistics, V/J segment usage, diversity estimates, rarefaction and pairwise overlap. To estimate diversity, the Chao1, ChaoE, Efron-Thisted, Shannon and inverse Simpson indices were applied, and diversity was also estimated on datasets down-sampled to the smallest sample. Repertoire overlap used strict matching of CDR3 nucleotide sequence, V gene and J gene, with Jaccard-based multidimensional scaling clustering. On average, thymus samples gave 750,000 to 950,000 unique TCRB clonotypes, whereas blood samples gave about 84,000.

The sequenced material came from thymocytes. The TCR was taken from a boy less than two years old with a congenital heart defect. Donor details come from another sample of the same person, matched by shared clones. Recombination linked TRBV14 to TRBJ2-1; TRBD2 fits 9 bases in the junction. The CDR3 has the sequence CASSLGLAQDGEQFF. The bases read TGTGCCAGCAGCCTTGGACTAGCGCAGGACGGTGAGCAGTTCTTC.